The text below deals with one T cell receptor (beta chain). The antigen it recognizes is unknown. No much larger clone exists at a distance of one base, and base qualities are not known. All of the isolated RNA was reverse transcribed with the High Capacity cDNA Reverse Transcription Kit, so expressed TCRB transcripts were sequenced. Naive, central memory and regulatory T cell samples underwent deep immunoSEQ sequencing, averaging roughly 3.4 million total reads per sample. After sorted cells were lysed in RLT buffer, RNA was extracted with DNase-treated RNeasy Micro or Mini kits, with the choice depending on cell number. To prevent cross-contamination, each cell subset was processed individually, whereas patient and healthy donor samples were processed jointly. TCRB sequences were amplified from cDNA with the immunoSEQ multiplex PCR, producing 87-bp fragments spanning the CDR3 region. Amplicons were sequenced on the Illumina HiSeq platform. Processing in the source paper ran as follows. PCR bias was computationally corrected using synthetic template baselines, reads within Hamming distance 2 were collapsed, and singletons that could not be merged were discarded. Reads were aligned to IMGT to assign V, D and J genes, CDR3 length, and insertions or deletions at six rearrangement sites. Within each subset, clonotype counts were normalized to sorted cell number, and only after that were true diversity and Gini coefficients computed with the tcR R package. Repertoire sharing was quantified using the overlap coefficient calculated on TCRB nucleotide sequences. Out-of-frame TCRB sequences from naive cells were analyzed as a proxy for the pre-selection repertoire. TCRdb took this table from immuneACCESS and kept in-frame rearrangements with V and J called. Such tables lack part of the clones; where checked against another copy, unresolved V genes explain under half of the gap, and the rest is unexplained. V and J calls and clone size are given by that table; D and trimming were obtained from the DNA. The sample profile shows around 600,000 clones; 12% of them were found once. The top ten clonotypes cover roughly 0.12% of the sample.

This specimen belongs to a study of beta chain features in type 1 diabetes (dated by TCRdb to 2016 to 2018). Background for the entire study: No differences in mean age, gender distribution, total cell number or subset yield were found between patients and healthy donors. A total of just under 110,000,000 sorted cells were examined across all samples, and RNA yield correlated strongly with the number of cells per subset. The study compared TCRB repertoires of sorted circulating CD4+ T cell subsets between recently diagnosed type 1 diabetes patients and matched healthy donors. Naive and central memory subsets were obtained from all 30 or so donors, but regulatory and stem cell-like memory subsets were isolated from only 8 patients and roughly 8 healthy donors. General findings and caveats noted by the study authors: At VDJ recombination sites, type 1 diabetes patients had fewer insertions and more deleted nucleotides, which implies abnormalities in thymic rearrangement. Shorter templates might have been favored by PCR, but patient and control samples were amplified and corrected together, so both groups would have been affected equally by any skew. Because small numbers of individuals were included in the HLA sub-analyses, any influence of HLA type on TCRB rearrangement was left unresolved. Because cDNA was sequenced instead of genomic DNA, activated cells with high expression could be over-represented, although the groups did not differ in activation or CD3 levels. Type 1 diabetes patients showed a moderate but significant shortening of TCRB CDR3 length in all four CD4+ subsets. Naive, central memory and regulatory TCRB repertoires appeared to be more similar among patients than among healthy donors.

Including the terminal cysteine and phenylalanine, the CDR3 comprises 12 residues. Only the CDR3 DNA is retained, 36 bases long and in frame from the first base. The trim is 8 bases for V and 1 base for J, with a gap of 8 bases between the germline ends. In the germline V gene (reference sequence), CDR1 corresponds to LNHDA and CDR2 to SQIVND. Each donor gave one peripheral blood draw, averaging approximately 110 mL, which was collected into heparinised tubes. Naive, central memory, regulatory and stem cell-like memory CD4+ T cells were sorted on a BD FACSAria II using a panel including CD45RO, CCR7, CD25, CD127, CD95 and CD27. Purity was above 95% for every sorted population. Right away, PBMCs were isolated by Lymphoprep density gradient centrifugation and were stained directly, with no culture step. To minimize batch effects, samples were stained and sorted in pairs, one healthy donor with one patient per experiment.

This receptor chain uses TRBV19 and TRBJ1-1, with the D segment identity uncertain. The sample was naive CD4+ T cells from blood. The cell subset or site label, read with the paper, signifies: true naive CD4+ T cells. This TCR was sampled from a man younger than 45 with type 1 diabetes. The CDR3 protein is CASSFANTEAFF. DNA sequence: TGTGCCAGTTCTTTTGCGAACACTGAAGCTTTCTTT.